A single sample gave rise to the 4 T cell receptor beta chains below, sequenced in a study of glioma-infiltrating T cells after dendritic cell vaccination. Libraries were prepared by immunoSEQ multiplex PCR; TCRdb keeps only in-frame clonotypes and omits some of them. Of 75,000 to 100,000 clones in the sample, approximately 80% were seen once. Material: blood, obtained before dendritic cell vaccination. Receptors were obtained from a human donor with glioblastoma.

The V gene is TRBV5-1, the J gene TRBJ2-2, with 11 nucleotides matching TRBD2. The V gene's germline CDR1 is SGHRS and CDR2 YFSETQ. The CDR3 is 15 residues long. Losses at the gene ends were 0 bases for V and 8 bases for J; bases not matched to a gene: 3. The CDR3 here is CASSLETSGMGELFF. The CDR3 DNA is TGCGCCAGCAGCTTGGAGACTAGCGGGATGGGGGAGCTGTTTTTT. Full variable domain (missing parts from reference TRBV5-1 and TRBJ2-2): KAGVTQTPRYLIKTRGQQVTLSCSPISGHRSVSWYQQTPGQGLQFLFEYFSETQRNKGNFPGRFSGRQFSNSRSEMNVSTLELGDSALYLCASSLETSGMGELFFGEGSRLTVL.

This chain joins TRBV6-6 and TRBJ2-5; D perhaps matches TRBD1 (5 bases). Germline V gene sequence: CDR1 MNHNY, CDR2 SVGAGI (reference sequence). This CDR3 spans 13 amino acids. V shed 8 bases and J shed 4 bases, with 14 bases lying between them. The CDR3 region is CASDALQGETQYF. The CDR3 DNA sequence: TGTGCCAGCGATGCCCTGCAGGGAGAGACCCAGTACTTC.

The J gene is TRBJ2-1, the V gene TRBV18; TRBD2 aligns across 8 bases. This CDR3 has 16 amino acids. V was clipped by 3 bases and J by 5 bases; unmatched bases: 9. Germline CDR1 reads KGHSH; CDR2 reads LQKENI. CDR3 DNA: TGTGCCAGCTCACCCCGGGACGGGAGGGCCGACAATGAGCAGTTCTTC. This sequence encodes CASSPRDGRADNEQFF.

J is TRBJ1-1 and V is TRBV6-6; 7 positions agree with TRBD1. Germline CDR1 and CDR2: MNHNY and SVGAGI (reference sequence). The V gene end was trimmed by 6 bases and the J gene end by 8 bases; junction bases not matched to a gene: 12. The CDR3 is 14 residues long. CDR3 protein: CASSLTDRDGEAFF. In DNA, the CDR3 is TGTGCCAGCAGCTTAACCGACAGGGATGGGGAAGCTTTCTTT.